The clone carrying this T cell receptor (beta chain) was observed a handful of times. What it binds is not known. This specimen belongs to a study of T-cell memory formation after mild COVID-19. TCRdb re-called the 5' RACE reads with MiXCR, one entry per CDR3 protein. Among approximately 300,000 distinct CDR3 sequences listed, roughly 15% were seen once. Study results and limitations: Mostly located in CM and EM were contracting CD4+ clones, with contracting CD8+ clones located in EMRA. Memory sampled before infection contained some responding clones, suggesting cross-reactive memory joined.

Sequencing was performed on PBMCs or a T cell subset sorted from them (not recorded which). The clonotype originates from a man aged 18 to 29 who had mild COVID-19 (a few samples of this study predate the infection). Cell type and time point are not known.

The CDR3 sequence is CASTSRGQGAYGYTF. The CDR3 coding sequence is TGTGCCAGCACCTCTCGGGGACAGGGGGCCTATGGCTACACCTTC. J is TRBJ1-2 and V is TRBV6-5; 12 nucleotides align to TRBD1. Trimming at V came to 7 bases and at J to 4 bases, leaving 7 bases not matched to a gene. CDR3 size: 15 residues. Germline V gives CDR1 MNHEY, CDR2 SVGAGI.